Described below is a single TCR beta chain sequence and its context. This sample's treatment: oral pan-JAK inhibitor, 5-10 mg twice daily. CDR3 length equals 13 residues. With 7 bases clipped from V and 3 bases from J, the junction kept 5 bases outside the gene matches. Per germline, CDR1 SQVTM and CDR2 ANQGSEA. This specimen belongs to a study of CD8+ T cells in alopecia areata. Following RNA extraction, reverse transcription yielded cDNA that acted as the sequencing template. Assay used: immunoSEQ multiplex PCR; TCRdb lists only in-frame clones, some missing. The sample holds approximately 140,000 clones, 86% seen once.

The V call is TRBV29-1, the J call TRBJ2-2, with 7 bases identical to TRBD2. Sequenced material: CD8+ T cells sorted from blood, taken at week 4, from a patient treated with tofacitinib. The TCR was taken from a human donor with alopecia areata. The CDR3 sequence is CSGLLADTGELFF. In DNA, the CDR3 is TGCAGCGGGCTTCTAGCGGACACCGGGGAGCTGTTTTTT.